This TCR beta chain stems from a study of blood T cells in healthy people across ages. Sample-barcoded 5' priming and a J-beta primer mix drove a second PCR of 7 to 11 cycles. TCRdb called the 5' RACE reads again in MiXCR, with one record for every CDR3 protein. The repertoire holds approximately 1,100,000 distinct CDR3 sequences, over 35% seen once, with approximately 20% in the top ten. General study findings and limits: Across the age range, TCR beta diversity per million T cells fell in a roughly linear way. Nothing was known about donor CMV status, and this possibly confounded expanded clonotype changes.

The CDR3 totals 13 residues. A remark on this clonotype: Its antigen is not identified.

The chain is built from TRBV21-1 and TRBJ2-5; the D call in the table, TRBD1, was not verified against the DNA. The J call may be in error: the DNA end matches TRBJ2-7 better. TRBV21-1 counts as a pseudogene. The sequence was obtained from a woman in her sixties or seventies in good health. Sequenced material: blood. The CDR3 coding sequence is TGTGCCAGCAGCAAAGGAGGGGGTGACGAGCAGTACTTC. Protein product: CASSKGGGDEQYF.